Following are 3 T cell receptor beta chains from one sample sequenced in a study of radiotherapy plus CTLA-4 blockade in lung cancer. Sequencing used immunoSEQ multiplex PCR; TCRdb keeps in-frame clones, though not all of them. In the table there are some 60,000 clones, 77% of which are singletons. The sequencing used peripheral blood, collected from a patient treated with radiotherapy plus ipilimumab. These receptors were obtained from a human donor with non-small cell lung cancer who had a partial response to radiotherapy plus ipilimumab.

The V call is TRBV29-1, the J call TRBJ2-1, with 11 bases that match TRBD1. CDR1 is SQVTM and CDR2 is ANQGSEA in the germline V gene. The CDR3 covers 14 residues. Germline trimming cut 3 bases from V and 8 bases from J; bases unmatched to any gene: 6. As DNA, the CDR3 is TGCAGCGTTGATTTGGGACAGGGGGACGATGAGCAGTTCTTC. This sequence encodes CSVDLGQGDDEQFF.

The chain is built from TRBV5-1 and TRBJ2-3, with 7 positions matching TRBD2. CDR1 and CDR2 from the germline V gene are SGHRS and YFSETQ. This CDR3 contains 16 residues. V shed 1 base and J 8 bases; nucleotides not matched to a gene: 13. CDR3 DNA: TGCGCCAGCAGCTTGTCGCGCCAGCGGGATTCAGGTACGCAGTATTTT. It yields the protein CASSLSRQRDSGTQYF.

The J gene is TRBJ1-5, the V gene TRBV5-6, with 7 bases matching TRBD1. Germline CDR1 and CDR2: SGHDT and YYEEEE. The ends lost 6 bases at V and 3 bases at J; junction bases unmatched: 3. The CDR3 spans 13 residues. CDR3 protein: CASTGQLNQPQHF. The CDR3 DNA reads TGTGCCAGCACGGGACAGCTCAATCAGCCCCAGCATTTT.